Listed below are T cell receptor beta chains from one sample, sequenced in a study of PD-1 blockade in classical Hodgkin lymphoma. Using immunoSEQ multiplex PCR, the repertoire was profiled, and TCRdb retains in-frame clones only, with some absent. The sample carries 57,000 or so clones, about 91% recorded once. Specimen: peripheral blood mononuclear cells (PBMCs), collected at baseline. All receptors come from a human donor with classical Hodgkin lymphoma. CDR3s include the opening cysteine and the closing phenylalanine or tryptophan. A D gene is named only where the DNA matches it firmly. Some rows mark clone size as missing; the rest say once, few, many or name a class of expanded clone.

d_call,clone_size,v_call,j_call,cdr3_aa,cdr3_nt
NA,once,TRBV2,TRBJ1-4,CASRVDGNEKLFF,TGTGCCAGCAGGGTTGACGGTAATGAAAAACTGTTTTTT
TRBD1,NA,TRBV19,TRBJ1-2,CASRDRAYGYTF,TGTGCCAGTAGGGACAGGGCCTATGGCTACACCTTC
TRBD1,NA,TRBV29-1,TRBJ1-1,CSVHSGQGLAEAFF,TGCAGCGTCCACAGTGGACAGGGCCTAGCTGAAGCTTTCTTT
TRBD1,NA,TRBV2,TRBJ2-7,CATQIRDRGYEQYF,TGTGCCACACAAATCCGGGACAGGGGGTACGAGCAGTACTTC
NA,NA,TRBV20-1,TRBJ2-1,CSAPGVDEQFF,TGCAGTGCTCCAGGGGTGGATGAGCAGTTCTTC
NA,NA,TRBV19,TRBJ2-1,CAVRDGTYNEQFF,TGTGCCGTACGGGACGGGACCTACAATGAGCAGTTCTTC
NA,NA,TRBV9,TRBJ2-3,CASSGFTDTQYF,TGTGCCAGCAGCGGCTTTACAGATACGCAGTATTTT
NA,NA,TRBV28,TRBJ2-1,CASSPLASSYNEQFF,TGTGCCAGCAGTCCCTTAGCGAGCTCCTACAATGAGCAGTTCTTC
NA,NA,TRBV6-5,TRBJ2-7,CASYQDYEQYF,TGTGCCAGCTACCAGGACTACGAGCAGTACTTC
NA,NA,TRBV4-3,TRBJ1-2,CASSQGGVYGYTF,TGCGCCAGCAGCCAAGGGGGGGTATATGGCTACACCTTC
NA,NA,TRBV13,TRBJ2-1,CASSLGAGTYNEQFF,TGTGCCAGCAGCTTAGGAGCAGGGACCTACAATGAGCAGTTCTTC
TRBD2,NA,TRBV30,TRBJ2-3,CAWSVSRGGWADTQYF,TGTGCCTGGAGTGTGAGCCGGGGGGGGTGGGCAGATACGCAGTATTTT
NA,hyperexpanded,TRBV10-2,TRBJ1-5,CASSESPGNSNQPQHF,TGCGCCAGCAGTGAGTCGCCAGGGAATAGCAATCAGCCCCAGCATTTT
NA,few,TRBV11-2,TRBJ1-1,CASSFGGGYTEAFF,TGTGCCAGCAGCTTTGGAGGGGGTTACACTGAAGCTTTCTTT
TRBD1,NA,TRBV15,TRBJ2-5,CATRKGAYETQYF,TGTGCCACCAGAAAGGGGGCCTATGAGACCCAGTACTTC
NA,NA,TRBV7-9,TRBJ2-5,CASSPGETQYF,TGTGCCAGCAGCCCCGGGGAGACCCAGTACTTC
NA,NA,TRBV29-1,TRBJ1-2,CSVALGDPKRGYTF,TGCAGCGTTGCCCTTGGGGACCCAAAACGTGGCTACACCTTC
TRBD1,NA,TRBV6-4,TRBJ1-5,CASSGTGFHQPQHF,TGTGCCAGCAGCGGGACAGGGTTTCATCAGCCCCAGCATTTT
TRBD2,few,TRBV27,TRBJ2-7,CASSPRGGGVYEQYF,TGTGCCAGCAGTCCACGGGGCGGGGGGGTATACGAGCAGTACTTC
NA,NA,TRBV5-1,TRBJ2-1,CASSVGTVSYNEQFF,TGCGCCAGCAGCGTCGGGACGGTATCCTACAATGAGCAGTTCTTC
NA,NA,TRBV19,TRBJ1-1,CASRSDNTEAFF,TGTGCCAGTAGGTCGGACAACACTGAAGCTTTCTTT
NA,NA,TRBV28,TRBJ1-1,CASSPQRWRRATNTEAFF,TGTGCCAGCAGCCCTCAAAGGTGGAGGCGGGCGACGAACACTGAAGCTTTCTTT
TRBD1,NA,TRBV6-5,TRBJ1-1,CASRGQGMNTEAFF,TGTGCCAGCAGAGGACAGGGCATGAACACTGAAGCTTTCTTT
TRBD1,NA,TRBV7-6,TRBJ2-7,CASSLLIGQGASEQYF,TGTGCCAGCAGCTTATTGATAGGACAGGGGGCGTCCGAGCAGTACTTC
TRBD1,NA,TRBV6-4,TRBJ2-7,CASSRGTGSEQYF,TGTGCCAGCAGTAGAGGGACAGGGAGCGAGCAGTACTTC
TRBD1,NA,TRBV6-1,TRBJ2-1,CASSEAGQLRLNEQFF,TGTGCCAGCAGTGAAGCGGGACAGCTCCGTCTAAATGAGCAGTTCTTC
NA,once,TRBV19,TRBJ2-7,CASSLGPGYEQYF,TGTGCCAGTAGCCTCGGCCCTGGGTACGAGCAGTACTTC
NA,NA,TRBV30,TRBJ1-1,CAWRQENTEAFF,TGTGCCTGGAGACAGGAGAACACTGAAGCTTTCTTT
NA,NA,TRBV11-2,TRBJ2-5,CASSFDREETQYF,TGTGCCAGCAGCTTCGATCGTGAAGAGACCCAGTACTTC
NA,few,TRBV20-1,TRBJ2-5,CGGEHQETQYF,TGCGGCGGGGAACACCAAGAGACCCAGTACTTC
NA,once,TRBV4-3,TRBJ1-1,CASSPGASRNTEAFF,TGCGCCAGCAGTCCCGGGGCATCGAGGAACACTGAAGCTTTCTTT
TRBD1,NA,TRBV7-9,TRBJ1-2,CASSLGGDRGFGYTF,TGTGCCAGCAGCTTAGGGGGGGACAGGGGATTCGGCTACACCTTC
NA,NA,TRBV4-1,TRBJ2-2,CASSHPRGNTGELFF,TGCGCCAGCAGCCACCCACGGGGGAACACCGGGGAGCTGTTTTTT
TRBD1,NA,TRBV6-1,TRBJ2-1,CASSGSPGGNEQFF,TGTGCCAGCAGTGGATCCCCAGGGGGCAATGAGCAGTTCTTC
TRBD1,NA,TRBV7-2,TRBJ2-7,CASSFETGKTYEQYF,TGTGCCAGCAGCTTTGAGACAGGGAAGACCTACGAGCAGTACTTC
NA,NA,TRBV6-5,TRBJ2-1,CASSPDRASYNEQFF,TGTGCCAGCAGTCCCGATCGGGCCTCCTACAATGAGCAGTTCTTC
NA,few,TRBV10-3,TRBJ2-7,CAISDKIEQYF,TGTGCCATCAGTGATAAGATCGAGCAGTACTTC
TRBD1,once,TRBV18,TRBJ1-2,CASSPQRSDVASRGPYGYTF,TGTGCCAGCTCACCCCAACGGTCGGACGTTGCATCAAGGGGGCCCTATGGCTACACCTTC
TRBD1,NA,TRBV30,TRBJ1-6,CAWSPLDRGSYNSPLHF,TGTGCCTGGAGTCCTTTAGACAGGGGCTCCTATAATTCACCCCTCCACTTT
NA,NA,TRBV30,TRBJ1-5,CAWSPDRGSNQPQHF,TGTGCCTGGAGTCCGGACAGAGGAAGCAATCAGCCCCAGCATTTT
NA,NA,TRBV11-2,TRBJ2-2,CASNQGITGELFF,TGTGCCAGCAACCAGGGGATCACCGGGGAGCTGTTTTTT